The sequence of this T cell receptor (beta chain) was determined in a study of cytomegalovirus exposure and HLA in healthy donors. The overall study: Unique TCRs numbering about 85 million, obtained from HLA-typed donors, made up an early data release. Study-wide results and caveats: A few CMV-associated chains proved CMV antigen-specific in vitro. Later genetic work tied a missense DCLRE1C variant to beta-chain V and J trimming. The authors considered a cluster of highly shared sequence variants likely to be a sequencing artifact.

On this clone itself: Its specificity is unknown.

Primers: 60 Vbeta forward and 13 Jbeta reverse. This table comes from immunoSEQ multiplex PCR, and its TCRdb copy is limited to in-frame clones, with some not included. The profile shows 250,000 to 350,000 clones, roughly 88% of them singletons. CDR1 and CDR2 (germline): MNHNS, SASEGT. The CDR3 is made up of 14 amino acids. V dropped 0 bases and J dropped 8 bases, with 11 bases sitting between them. J is TRBJ2-1 and V is TRBV6-1, with D perhaps matching TRBD2 (6 bases). The receptor's source is a man aged 35-49 years in good health and CMV-seropositive. What was sequenced was PBMCs. The CDR3 sequence is CASSEAPGDYEQFF. The CDR3 DNA reads TGTGCCAGCAGTGAAGCGCCGGGGGATTATGAGCAGTTCTTC.